Below, 16 T cell receptor beta chains from the same sample are listed, as sequenced in a study of shared clonotypes between healthy human individuals. The repertoire was sequenced with immunoSEQ multiplex PCR; TCRdb's copy has only in-frame clones and lacks some. The sample includes roughly 1,800,000 clones, just under 95% seen only once; the top ten take 1.2%. Selected positively for CCR7 and CD45RO-negative, naive CD8 cells excluded terminally differentiated effector memory CD45RA+ cells. The sequencing sample was made of naive CD8+ T cells sorted from blood. Every receptor here comes from a man aged 18 to 35 in good health.

The chain recombines TRBV30 with TRBJ2-7; no firm D call. Germline V CDR1 and CDR2: GTSNPN, SVGIG (reference sequence). There are 11 residues in the CDR3. V was pared by 3 bases and J by 6 bases, with 9 bases between. In DNA, the CDR3 is TGTGCCTGGAGCCTACCGGGCGAGCAGTACTTC. Its translation: CAWSLPGEQYF.

This clone was counted a single time. V usage is TRBV9 and J usage is TRBJ1-1; D is unresolved. CDR3 length: 12 residues. Germline V gene sequence: CDR1 SGDLS, CDR2 YYNGEE. V was pared by 0 bases and J by 9 bases, with 9 bases between. The CDR3 sequence: CASSVGGGKAFF. CDR3 coding DNA: TGTGCCAGCAGCGTAGGAGGCGGAAAAGCTTTCTTT.

To note about this clone: This specimen includes other DNA sequences encoding the same CDR3. The chain links TRBV28 to TRBJ2-7; D remains unclear. V was clipped by 3 bases and J by 5 bases, with 5 bases between them. The CDR3 contains 11 residues. Germline CDR1 MDHEN, CDR2 SYDVKM. The CDR3: CASSLVDEQYF. The CDR3, as DNA: TGTGCCAGCAGTTTGGTCGACGAGCAGTACTTC.

Regarding this clone: Germline and junction disagree at one end, which may indicate a read error. Here the CDR3 reads CVSSYRGQGYEQYF. CDR3 coding DNA: TGTGTCAGCAGTTACCGGGGTCAGGGCTACGAGCAGTACTTC. The chain joins TRBV6-5 to TRBJ2-7; D is tentatively TRBD1 or TRBD2 (5 bases each). The germline V gene encodes CDR1 MNHEY and CDR2 SVGAGI. CDR3 length: 14 residues.

The chain combines TRBV11-2 with TRBJ2-3; no reliable D call. V was pared by 3 bases and J by 0 bases, with 7 bases between. This CDR3 is built from 14 residues. From germline, CDR1 is SGHAT and CDR2 FQNNGV. CDR3 DNA sequence: TGTGCCAGCAGCTTTGGTCCTAGCACAGATACGCAGTATTTT. Protein sequence: CASSFGPSTDTQYF. The full variable domain, with the rest looked up from reference TRBV11-2 and TRBJ2-3, is EAGVAQSPRYKIIEKRQSVAFWCNPISGHATLYWYQQILGQGPKLLIQFQNNGVVDDSQLPKDRFSAERLKGVDSTLKIQPAKLEDSAVYLCASSFGPSTDTQYFGPGTRLTVL.

The chain has TRBV6-5 and TRBJ2-7; D possibly corresponds to TRBD1 (6 bases). The germline CDR1 and CDR2 sequences are MNHEY and SVGAGI. The CDR3 covers 14 residues. The ends were cut back, 7 bases at V and 5 bases at J, with 18 bases in the middle. This chain's CDR3 is CASIKWPQGNEQYF. The CDR3 DNA reads as TGTGCCAGCATTAAATGGCCTCAGGGGAACGAGCAGTACTTC.

The chain links TRBV5-4 to TRBJ2-5; D unresolved. CDR3 length equals 12 residues. The germline V gene encodes CDR1 SGHNT and CDR2 YYREEE (reference sequence). Deletions cut 2 bases from V and 7 bases from J, with 9 bases between. The DNA for the CDR3 is TGTGCCAGCAGCTTATGGGTAGTGACCCAGTACTTC. Encoded protein: CASSLWVVTQYF.

V usage is TRBV11-2 and J usage is TRBJ2-3; D remains unclear. The CDR3 covers 14 residues. The V gene lost 6 bases and the J gene lost 2 bases, with 12 bases spanning the gap. CDR1 SGHAT and CDR2 FQNNGV come from the germline V gene. The CDR3 loop reads CASRRTTPTDTQYF. The CDR3 DNA sequence: TGTGCCAGCAGGAGGACCACCCCCACAGATACGCAGTATTTT.

The chain joins TRBV5-1 to TRBJ1-2; D gene unclear. V shed 0 bases and J shed 10 bases, with 16 bases lying between them. The V gene's germline CDR1 is SGHRS and CDR2 YFSETQ. The CDR3 has 14 residues. CDR3 region: CASSLEVGPIDYTF. The CDR3 DNA reads TGCGCCAGCAGCTTGGAGGTGGGCCCGATAGACTACACCTTC.

As to this clone: This same CDR3 is encoded by further DNA sequences in the sample. The CDR3 region is CASSVGTSGRTDTQYF. DNA of the CDR3: TGTGCCAGCAGCGTAGGAACTAGCGGGAGAACAGATACGCAGTATTTT. This sequence joins TRBV9 and TRBJ2-3, with 11 bases fitting TRBD2. The CDR3 runs to 16 residues. CDR1 and CDR2 from the germline V gene are SGDLS and YYNGEE. J was trimmed by 3 bases and V by 0 bases; bases with no gene match: 3.

This chain connects TRBV28 to TRBJ1-5; the D gene is possibly TRBD1 (5 bases). Trimming cost V 8 bases and J 7 bases, with 12 bases left between them. The CDR3 runs to 12 residues. The germline gives CDR1 MDHEN, CDR2 SYDVKM. CDR3 nucleotides: TGTGCCAGCCGCAGGGTGGGGCAGCCCCAGCATTTT. It yields the protein CASRRVGQPQHF.

On this clone itself: Other DNA sequences in the same sample also yield this CDR3. The V call is TRBV27, the J call TRBJ1-1, with D hard to call. The V end lost 2 bases, the J end lost 4 bases, and 5 bases lay between the germline ends. Germline V gene lookup returns CDR1 MNHEY and CDR2 SMNVEV (reference sequence). This CDR3 spans 12 amino acids. CDR3 amino acids: CASSLAGTEAFF. For the CDR3, the DNA is TGTGCCAGCAGTTTAGCGGGCACTGAAGCTTTCTTT.

This clone was detected only a few times. In the same sample, other DNA sequences code for this CDR3. The chain recombines TRBV27 with TRBJ1-5, with a weak D call TRBD1 (5 bases). V dropped 2 bases and J dropped 0 bases, with 5 bases sitting between them. The CDR3 spans 14 residues. CDR1 is MNHEY, CDR2 SMNVEV, per germline (reference sequence). The chain's CDR3 is CASSLQGSNQPQHF. CDR3 in DNA: TGTGCCAGCAGTTTACAGGGTAGCAATCAGCCCCAGCATTTT.

The chain has TRBV5-8 and TRBJ1-5; D is undetermined. Germline loops: CDR1 SGHTS, CDR2 YDEGEE. CDR3 length: 13 residues. V was trimmed by 2 bases and J by 6 bases, leaving 9 bases between them. CDR3 sequence reads: CASSLGPTQPQHF. The CDR3 region has the DNA TGTGCCAGCAGCTTAGGTCCCACTCAGCCCCAGCATTTT. Based on the CDR3 plus reference TRBV5-8 and TRBJ1-5, the full variable domain is EAGVTQSPTHLIKTRGQQATLRCSPISGHTSVYWYQQALGLGLQFLLWYDEGEERNRGNFPPRFSGRQFPNYSSELNVNALELEDSALYLCASSLGPTQPQHFGDGTRLSIL.

This clone was seen a single time. The genes are TRBV10-1 and TRBJ1-2; D is perhaps TRBD1 (5 bases). The CDR3 has 12 residues. The V end lost 10 bases, the J end lost 8 bases, and 17 bases lay between the germline ends. Per the germline V gene, CDR1 is WNHNN and CDR2 is SYGVQD (reference sequence). CDR3 residues: CAICYGTEGYTF. The CDR3 DNA reads as TGCGCCATCTGTTACGGGACGGAGGGCTACACCTTC.

The chain recombines TRBV6-5 with TRBJ2-1, with D unclear. Trimming left V 0 bases short and J 4 bases short, with 7 bases between. Germline V gene sequence: CDR1 MNHEY, CDR2 SVGAGI. This CDR3 region has 14 residues. In DNA, the CDR3 is TGTGCCAGCAGTTACTCGGTTGGTTACAATGAGCAGTTCTTC. It codes for CASSYSVGYNEQFF.